These 28 T cell receptor beta chains share one sample of origin, sequenced in a study of blood T cells in healthy people across ages. The second PCR ran about 6 to 12 cycles with a sample-barcoded 5' primer and J-beta primers. TCRdb used MiXCR to reprocess the 5' RACE reads, holding one entry per CDR3 protein. The sample has roughly 800,000 distinct CDR3 sequences, about three fifths seen once. Source material: blood. The receptor set was obtained from a man aged 25-45 years in good health.

The chain uses TRBV20-1 and TRBJ2-3; tentatively, D is TRBD1 (5 bases). The CDR3 has 10 residues. Per germline, CDR1 DFQATT and CDR2 SNEGSKA (reference sequence). The CDR3 reads CSPYRDTQYF. CDR3 nucleotides: TGCAGCCCTTACAGGGATACGCAGTATTTT.

This clonotype showed up just once. The genes are TRBV4-2 and TRBJ1-1; the D gene is possibly TRBD1 (6 bases). Germline CDR1 LGHNA, CDR2 YNFKEQ. The CDR3 contains 17 residues. Trimming left V 1 base short and J 1 base short, with 16 bases between. The CDR3 nucleotides are TGTGCCAGCAGCCAAGTTCTTCTGGGACAAAAGAACACTGAAGCTTTCTTT. This codes for CASSQVLLGQKNTEAFF.

This clonotype has a handful of counts. The genes are TRBV5-6 and TRBJ2-4; 8 bases are shared with TRBD1. Germline V gene sequence: CDR1 SGHDT, CDR2 YYEEEE. Unmatched junction bases numbered 6, after V lost 4 bases and J lost 9 bases. The CDR3 consists of 13 residues. The CDR3: CASSVDRASIQYF. The CDR3 DNA reads as TGTGCCAGCAGCGTGGACAGGGCCAGCATTCAGTACTTC.

V usage is TRBV28 and J usage is TRBJ2-1; D possibly corresponds to TRBD1 (6 bases). The tail of the sequence fits TRBJ2-7 better, so the J call may be wrong. This CDR3 contains 17 residues. CDR1 and CDR2 (germline): MDHEN, SYDVKM. The CDR3 loop reads CASSQHSVGQSYYEQYF. For the CDR3, the DNA is TGTGCCAGCAGCCAACATTCAGTGGGACAAAGTTACTACGAGCAGTACTTC.

The rearrangement joins TRBV10-3 to TRBJ2-3; 10 nucleotides agree with TRBD1. Germline V gene sequence: CDR1 ENHRY, CDR2 SYGVKD. V shed 5 bases and J 4 bases; nucleotides not matched to a gene: 6. The CDR3 runs 15 residues. CDR3 region: CAISFRQGAADTQYF. DNA of the CDR3: TGTGCCATCAGTTTTCGACAGGGGGCGGCAGATACGCAGTATTTT.

V and J are TRBV13 and TRBJ2-1; tentatively, D is TRBD1 (6 bases). V lost 0 bases and J 10 bases, leaving 13 bases between the germline ends. The length of the CDR3 is 14 residues. In germline, CDR1 is PRHDT, CDR2 FYEKMQ (reference sequence). This chain's CDR3 is CASSLGGAQGEQFF. The CDR3 DNA is TGTGCCAGCAGCTTAGGGGGGGCCCAAGGAGAGCAGTTCTTC.

The chain employs TRBV20-1 and TRBJ1-6; the D gene is possibly TRBD1 (6 bases). The CDR3 is made up of 15 amino acids. CDR1 and CDR2 from the germline V gene are DFQATT and SNEGSKA (reference sequence). Trimming took off 0 bases at V and 7 bases at J, with 13 bases between the two ends. The CDR3 sequence is CSAREPGQTNSPLHF. The CDR3, as DNA: TGCAGTGCTAGAGAACCAGGACAGACAAATTCACCCCTCCACTTT.

The chain joins TRBV6-6 to TRBJ1-5; D ambiguous. The germline V gene encodes CDR1 MNHNY and CDR2 SVGAGI (reference sequence). The length of the CDR3 is 12 residues. The V end lost 2 bases, the J end lost 5 bases, and 4 bases lay between the germline ends. The CDR3 DNA reads TGTGCCAGCAGTTACGAAGATCAGCCCCAGCATTTT. Protein: CASSYEDQPQHF.

This clonotype occurred a few times. The rearrangement links TRBV4-1 to TRBJ2-3; TRBD2 agrees at 8 bases. CDR1 is MGHRA, CDR2 YSYEKL, per germline. CDR3 length: 13 residues. V was pared by 2 bases and J by 6 bases, with 1 base of the junction left unmatched. CDR3 DNA sequence: TGCGCCAGCAGCCAAAGGACTAGCGATACGCAGTATTTT. Protein product: CASSQRTSDTQYF.

This clonotype was seen a handful of times. The chain links TRBV25-1 to TRBJ1-6, with 10 bases matching TRBD1. This CDR3 has 16 residues. Trimming at V came to 3 bases and at J to 5 bases, leaving 4 bases not matched to a gene. Germline-derived CDR1 and CDR2 are MGHDK and SYGVNS. The CDR3 is CASSELGTGDNSPLHF. The CDR3 DNA reads as TGTGCCAGCAGTGAGCTTGGGACAGGGGATAATTCACCCCTCCACTTT. The full variable domain, rest sourced from reference TRBV25-1 and TRBJ1-6, is EADIYQTPRYLVIGTGKKITLECSQTMGHDKMYWYQQDPGMELHLIHYSYGVNSTEKGDLSSESTVSRIRTEHFPLTLESARPSHTSQYLCASSELGTGDNSPLHFGNGTRLTVT.

V is TRBV6-1 and J is TRBJ2-7; D possibly corresponds to TRBD1 (6 bases). This CDR3 has 15 amino acids. Trimming took off 6 bases at V and 0 bases at J, with 15 bases between the two ends. CDR1 is MNHNS and CDR2 is SASEGT in the germline V gene. CDR3 coding DNA: TGTGCCAGCAGGGGTTGGACAGCCCTCTCCTACGAGCAGTACTTC. This codes for CASRGWTALSYEQYF.

This clonotype was observed at least ten times. The rearrangement uses TRBV29-1 and TRBJ2-7; D is possibly TRBD1 or TRBD2 (6 bases each). Germline V gene data show CDR1 as SQVTM and CDR2 as ANQGSEA. CDR3 length equals 15 residues. Between the trimmed V and J ends, which lost 3 bases and 1 base, there was a span of 16 bases. CDR3: CSVEAGQGSSYEQYF. The CDR3 nucleotides are TGCAGCGTTGAGGCGGGGCAGGGGAGTTCCTACGAGCAGTACTTC.

The J gene is TRBJ1-2, the V gene TRBV29-1; 7 bases map to TRBD1. V lost 6 bases to trimming and J lost 4 bases; unmatched junction nucleotides: 8. The CDR3 has 13 residues. CDR1 is SQVTM and CDR2 is ANQGSEA in the germline V gene. The CDR3 sequence: CSVVRGESYGYTF. The CDR3 DNA sequence: TGCAGCGTAGTCAGGGGGGAGAGCTATGGCTACACCTTC.

V and J are TRBV29-1 and TRBJ2-5; D perhaps matches TRBD2 (6 bases). In germline, CDR1 is SQVTM, CDR2 ANQGSEA. Trimming shortened V by 4 bases and J by 3 bases, and 12 bases separated the two germline ends. The CDR3 spans 13 residues. CDR3 in amino acids: CSVVSSAKETQYF. CDR3 nucleotide sequence: TGCAGCGTTGTCTCTAGCGCCAAAGAGACCCAGTACTTC.

This chain connects TRBV6-5 to TRBJ1-2, with D unresolved. Germline assignment: CDR1 MNHEY and CDR2 SVGAGI. V dropped 2 bases and J dropped 0 bases, with 10 bases sitting between them. The CDR3 runs 15 residues. The CDR3 spells CASSYGVPANYGYTF. The CDR3 DNA sequence: TGTGCCAGCAGTTACGGGGTTCCAGCTAACTATGGCTACACCTTC.

This chain uses TRBV6-5 with TRBJ2-5, with 9 nucleotides matching TRBD1. The CDR3 sequence is 15 residues long. Germline V gene lookup returns CDR1 MNHEY and CDR2 SVGAGI. V lost 2 bases to trimming and J lost 11 bases; unmatched junction nucleotides: 12. The CDR3 bases are TGTGCCAGCAGTTACCTACCGGGACAGGGTGGGGAGCAGTACTTC. This sequence encodes CASSYLPGQGGEQYF.

The V gene is TRBV7-9, the J gene TRBJ2-7; D ambiguous. V was cut by 1 base and J by 7 bases, with 11 bases left in between. This CDR3 spans 13 amino acids. Germline values: CDR1 SEHNR, CDR2 FQNEAQ (reference sequence). Written as DNA, the CDR3 is TGTGCCAGCAGCTTAGGTGGCAGGCGGGAGCAGTACTTC. Its protein is CASSLGGRREQYF.

This sequence joins TRBV3-1 and TRBJ1-5, with TRBD1 as a possible D gene (6 bases). In germline, CDR1 is LGHDT, CDR2 YNNKEL (reference sequence). The germline V and J ends were trimmed by 4 bases and 6 bases, with 10 bases remaining between them. The CDR3 has 13 residues. CDR3 bases: TGTGCCAGCAGCCGGGAGGGGGGTCAGCCCCAGCATTTT. Its protein is CASSREGGQPQHF.

This chain links TRBV7-6 with TRBJ2-1; 10 nucleotides line up with TRBD2. CDR3 length: 19 residues. The ends lost 0 bases at V and 5 bases at J; junction bases unmatched: 13. The germline V gene encodes CDR1 SGHVS and CDR2 FNYEAQ. DNA of the CDR3: TGTGCCAGCAGCTTAGCGCTCAGGAAGCGGGGGGGCCGAGACAATGAGCAGTTCTTC. Translating gives CASSLALRKRGGRDNEQFF.

The chain carries TRBV10-3 and TRBJ2-5; the D is unclear. V was pared by 2 bases and J by 0 bases, with 4 bases between. CDR3 length: 13 amino acids. Germline loops: CDR1 ENHRY, CDR2 SYGVKD. CDR3 nucleotide sequence: TGTGCCATCAGTGAGGGGTACCAAGAGACCCAGTACTTC. As protein: CAISEGYQETQYF.

Turning to this clonotype: Likely a read error: the CDR3 ends without its conserved phenylalanine or tryptophan. The chain carries TRBV24-1 and TRBJ2-1, with D perhaps TRBD2 (6 bases). CDR3 size: 17 residues. V was trimmed by 4 bases and J by 3 bases, leaving 18 bases between them. Germline loops: CDR1 KGHDR, CDR2 SFDVKD. In nucleotides, the CDR3 is TGTGCCACCAGTGAGGGCCCCGGCGCGGGAATCTACAATGAGCAGTTCTTA. Translating it yields CATSEGPGAGIYNEQFL.

The CDR3 nucleotides are TGCAGCATAGGACTAGCGGACAATGAGCAGTTCTTC. Translating gives CSIGLADNEQFF. V usage is TRBV29-1 and J usage is TRBJ2-1; 10 bases match TRBD2. Germline V gene data show CDR1 as SQVTM and CDR2 as ANQGSEA. The V and J ends lost 8 bases and 5 bases, in that order; junction bases with no gene match: 3. The CDR3 spans 12 residues.

The chain uses TRBV7-2 and TRBJ2-7; possibly TRBD2 for D (6 bases). CDR1 and CDR2 (germline): SGHTA, FQGNSA. The CDR3 extends over 15 amino acids. V was trimmed by 3 bases and J by 5 bases, leaving 17 bases between them. The CDR3 loop reads CASSLMPPGVDEQYF. CDR3 DNA sequence: TGTGCCAGCAGCTTGATGCCCCCGGGGGTGGACGAGCAGTACTTC.

The chain recombines TRBV20-1 with TRBJ2-5, with D possibly matching TRBD2 (5 bases). Trimming took 4 bases from V and 5 from J, leaving 11 bases between them. Germline V CDR1 and CDR2: DFQATT, SNEGSKA (reference sequence). There are 12 residues in the CDR3. CDR3 coding DNA: TGCAGTGCTACCACTTGGGAGGAGACCCAGTACTTC. The encoded protein is CSATTWEETQYF.

This sequence joins TRBV20-1 and TRBJ2-7, with D uncertain. Per germline, CDR1 DFQATT and CDR2 SNEGSKA (reference sequence). The CDR3 runs to 11 residues. Trimming left V 0 bases short and J 7 bases short, with 7 bases between. For the CDR3, the DNA is TGCAGTGCTAGAGAATCTGGGGAGCAGTACTTC. Translated: CSARESGEQYF.

This clonotype was recorded a few times. The chain carries TRBV9 and TRBJ2-1; TRBD2 might be the D (6 bases). The CDR3 loop spans 11 amino acids. Germline V gene lookup returns CDR1 SGDLS and CDR2 YYNGEE. The V end lost 3 bases, the J end lost 14 bases, and 12 bases lay between the germline ends. DNA for the CDR3: TGTGCCAGCAGCGATCGGACTACTAAGTTCTTC. As protein: CASSDRTTKFF.

V usage is TRBV12-3 or TRBV12-4 and J usage is TRBJ2-5; TRBD2 is a possible D gene (6 bases). The CDR3 is 13 residues long. Trimming pared 4 bases from V and 7 bases from J, leaving 13 bases between. CDR3 in DNA: TGTGCCAGCAGTTCTTCAGCGGGTCGGACCCAGTACTTC. Residues: CASSSSAGRTQYF.

The V gene is TRBV5-1, the J gene TRBJ2-3; D gene ambiguous. CDR3 length: 12 residues. The germline CDR1 and CDR2 sequences are SGHRS and YFSETQ. The V end lost 7 bases, the J end lost 10 bases, and 16 bases lay between the germline ends. The DNA of the CDR3 is TGCGCCAGCGCTGTGGGGTCGGATGCGCAGTATTTT. Residues: CASAVGSDAQYF.